This T cell receptor (beta chain) came from a study of blood T cell repertoires in COVID-19. TCRdb keeps only in-frame clones here, not all; method: immunoSEQ multiplex PCR. Of over 150,000 clones in the sample, around 81% are singletons; the top ten hold around 7%. This clone was seen a few times. The CDR3 spans 12 residues. The ends were cut back, 3 bases at V and 7 bases at J, with 11 bases in the middle. Per germline, CDR1 SGHNT and CDR2 YYREEE (reference sequence). Each participant's cohort was designated according to participant-reported clinical history. All recovered Cohort 3 donors got two negative PCRs, got clearance, or saw symptom resolution.

This sequence joins TRBV5-4 and TRBJ2-7; D not certain. This TCR came from a man aged 35-49 years who had recovered from COVID-19. The sample was PBMCs or T cells enriched from blood (not recorded which). In DNA, the CDR3 is TGTGCCAGCAGCTCCCCTAGTAGGGAGCAGTACTTC. This translates into CASSSPSREQYF.